A single TCR beta chain is shown here with its context. The data originate from a study of blood T cell repertoires in COVID-19. About the research overall: PBMCs, B-cell-depleted T cells, or T cells provided the cDNA or gDNA that made up the material.

Per the study methods: Quantification of nucleated cells was approximated via reference gene primer amplification. Measured with immunoSEQ multiplex PCR; TCRdb has only the in-frame clones, and not every one. V and J calls and clone size are those listed in that table; D and trimming were worked out from the DNA. The sample contains 290,000 or so clones, approximately 86% of which appear only once. Sequencing was done on a sample of peripheral blood. The receptor was isolated from a man between 65 and 79 years old with acute or convalescent COVID-19.

The CDR3 loop reads CASRRLPTYEQYF. For the CDR3, the DNA is TGTGCCAGCAGACGACTGCCAACCTACGAGCAGTACTTC. The chain carries TRBV2 and TRBJ2-7; no clear D gene. This CDR3 is built from 13 residues. With 6 bases removed from V and 2 bases from J, the gap between germline ends came to 11 bases. Germline V lookup: CDR1 SNHLY, CDR2 FYNNEI.